A single TCR beta chain is shown here with its context. Its specificity is not known. The sample carries other DNA sequences with the same CDR3. Profiling relied on immunoSEQ multiplex PCR, and the TCRdb table lists in-frame clones only, not all of them. The sample carries millions of clones, less than 95% recorded once. These data are taken from a study of shared clonotypes between healthy human individuals. Study context: CD8 memory received one plate per donor, CD8 naive two, CD4 memory three and CD4 naive three.

CD8 cells regarded as naive lacked CD45RO, were positively chosen for CCR7, and omitted terminally differentiated effector memory CD45RA+ cells. The donors, healthy adults who were HIV-negative, had experienced no recent acute infections or vaccinations. The CDR3 is 13 residues long. Trimming shortened V by 1 base and J by 3 bases, and 8 bases separated the two germline ends. In germline, CDR1 is SGHDT, CDR2 YYEEEE. Study results and limitations: Sample collection involved blood only; tissue repertoires are likely different. It was the non-shared clonotypes that had lower generation probabilities than clonotypes shared by all four donors.

The source material was naive CD8+ T cells sorted from blood. This chain links TRBV5-6 with TRBJ2-7; D possibly uses TRBD1 or TRBD2 (5 bases each). This TCR was sampled from a man between 18 and 29 years old in good health. CDR3 region: CASSLFGGYEQYF. In DNA, the CDR3 is TGTGCCAGCAGCTTGTTTGGGGGCTACGAGCAGTACTTC.